The rows below give T cell receptor beta chains drawn from one sample of a study of regulatory and conventional T cells in RAG deficiency. This table comes from immunoSEQ multiplex PCR, and its TCRdb copy is limited to in-frame clones, with some not included. Of tens of thousands of clones listed, approximately 95% are singletons. The sample was also linked to a second study, of regulatory T cells.

The specimen was CD25- CD4+ T cells sorted from blood. These receptors all stem from a human donor in good health. Each CDR3 is given with its conserved first and last residue. Each record gives: J gene, V gene, CDR3 protein.

TRBJ2-2	TRBV11-3	CASSSGLLNTGELFF
TRBJ2-5	TRBV18	CASSPQSSGDGTQYF
TRBJ1-1	TRBV6-5	CASRNRGRNTEAFF
TRBJ1-3	TRBV5-1	CASSLSPSGSGNTIYF
TRBJ1-5	TRBV30	CAWSKSDNQPQHF
TRBJ1-2	TRBV9	CASSGNGGYTF
TRBJ1-4	TRBV18	CASSPPGQAGGIATNEKLFF
TRBJ2-3	TRBV30	CAWSPPSGGRDTQYF
TRBJ2-1	TRBV9	CASSSSGHRNEQFF
TRBJ2-4	TRBV30	CAWSVQGGGLNIQYF
TRBJ1-1	TRBV6-6	CASSLPGQGNTEAFF
TRBJ1-3	TRBV5-1	CASSLDRAATSGNTIYF
TRBJ1-4	TRBV25-1	CASSDPGGRGEKLFF
TRBJ2-4	TRBV5-1	CASSLTPLAKNIQYF
TRBJ1-2	TRBV6-5	CASSYPGQGGQRGYTF
TRBJ1-2	TRBV6-1	CASTEGPGAPYGYTF
TRBJ2-6	TRBV7-9	CASSLGGSGANVLTF